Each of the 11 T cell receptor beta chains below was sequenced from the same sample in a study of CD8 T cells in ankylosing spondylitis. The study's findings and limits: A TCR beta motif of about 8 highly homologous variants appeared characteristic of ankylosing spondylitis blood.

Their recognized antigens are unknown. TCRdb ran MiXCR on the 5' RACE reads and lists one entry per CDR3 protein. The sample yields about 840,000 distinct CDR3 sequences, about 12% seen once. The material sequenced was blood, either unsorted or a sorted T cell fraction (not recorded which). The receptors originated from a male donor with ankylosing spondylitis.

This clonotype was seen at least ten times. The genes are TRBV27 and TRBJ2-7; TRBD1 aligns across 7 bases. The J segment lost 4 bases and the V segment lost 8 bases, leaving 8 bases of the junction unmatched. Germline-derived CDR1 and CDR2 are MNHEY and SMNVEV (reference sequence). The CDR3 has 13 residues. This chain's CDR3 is CASSRQGGYEQYF. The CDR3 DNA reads TGTGCCAGCTCACGACAGGGTGGTTACGAGCAGTACTTC.

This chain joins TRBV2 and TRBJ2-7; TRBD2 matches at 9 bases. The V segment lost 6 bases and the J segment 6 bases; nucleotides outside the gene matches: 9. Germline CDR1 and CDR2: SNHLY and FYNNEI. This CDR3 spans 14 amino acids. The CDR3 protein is CASREVAGALEQYF. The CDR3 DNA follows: TGTGCCAGCAGAGAGGTAGCGGGAGCTCTCGAGCAGTACTTC.

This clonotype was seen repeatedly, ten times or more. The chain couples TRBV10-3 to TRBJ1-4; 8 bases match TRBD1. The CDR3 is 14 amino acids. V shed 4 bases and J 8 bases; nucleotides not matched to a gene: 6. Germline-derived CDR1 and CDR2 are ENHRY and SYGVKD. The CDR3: CAISGGQANEKLFF. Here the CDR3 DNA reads TGTGCCATCAGTGGGGGACAGGCGAACGAAAAACTGTTTTTT.

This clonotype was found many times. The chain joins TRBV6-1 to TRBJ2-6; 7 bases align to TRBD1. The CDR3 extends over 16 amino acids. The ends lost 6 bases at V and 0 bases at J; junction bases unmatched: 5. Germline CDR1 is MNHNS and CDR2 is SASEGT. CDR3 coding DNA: TGTGCCAGCAGATCAAGACAGGGCTCTGGGGCCAACGTCCTGACTTTC. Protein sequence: CASRSRQGSGANVLTF.

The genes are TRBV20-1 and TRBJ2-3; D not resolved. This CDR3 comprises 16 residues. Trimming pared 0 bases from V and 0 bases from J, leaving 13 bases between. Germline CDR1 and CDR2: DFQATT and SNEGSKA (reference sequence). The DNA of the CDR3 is TGCAGTGCTAGAGACCCCGCCTTGTCTAGCACAGATACGCAGTATTTT. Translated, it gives CSARDPALSSTDTQYF.

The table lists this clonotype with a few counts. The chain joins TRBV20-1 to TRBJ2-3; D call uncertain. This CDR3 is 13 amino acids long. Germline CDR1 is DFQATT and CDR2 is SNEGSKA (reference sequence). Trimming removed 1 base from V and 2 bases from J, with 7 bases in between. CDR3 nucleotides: TGCAGTGCTAGAGCACACTACACAGATACGCAGTATTTT. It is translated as CSARAHYTDTQYF.

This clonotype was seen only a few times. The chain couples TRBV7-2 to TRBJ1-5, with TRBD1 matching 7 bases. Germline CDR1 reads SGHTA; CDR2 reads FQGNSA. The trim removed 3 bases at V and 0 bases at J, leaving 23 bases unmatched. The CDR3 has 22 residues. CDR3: CASSFVKARDRPNSTSNQPQHF. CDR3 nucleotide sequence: TGTGCCAGCAGCTTCGTGAAGGCTCGGGACAGACCCAATTCTACTAGCAATCAGCCCCAGCATTTT.

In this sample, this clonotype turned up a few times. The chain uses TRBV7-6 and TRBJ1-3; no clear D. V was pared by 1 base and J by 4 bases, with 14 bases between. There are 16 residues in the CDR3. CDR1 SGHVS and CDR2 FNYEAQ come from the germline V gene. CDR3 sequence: CASSLVPKGLGNTIYF. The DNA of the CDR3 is TGTGCCAGCAGCTTAGTCCCCAAAGGCCTCGGAAACACCATATATTTT.

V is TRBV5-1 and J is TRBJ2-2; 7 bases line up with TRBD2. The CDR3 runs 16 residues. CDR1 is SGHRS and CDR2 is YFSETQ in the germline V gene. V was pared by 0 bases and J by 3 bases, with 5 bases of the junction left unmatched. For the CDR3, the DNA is TGCGCCAGCAGCTTGGTACCCGGGGGGTACACCGGGGAGCTGTTTTTT. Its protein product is CASSLVPGGYTGELFF.

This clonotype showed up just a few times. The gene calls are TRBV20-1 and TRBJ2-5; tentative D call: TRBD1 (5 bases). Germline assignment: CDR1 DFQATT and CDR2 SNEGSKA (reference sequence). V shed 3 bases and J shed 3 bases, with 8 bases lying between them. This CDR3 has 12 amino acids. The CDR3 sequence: CSARGQKETQYF. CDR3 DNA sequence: TGCAGTGCTAGGGGGCAAAAAGAGACCCAGTACTTC.

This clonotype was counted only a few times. CDR3: CRDSAPSKGGYTF. The CDR3 DNA reads TGCAGGGACAGTGCCCCATCTAAAGGCGGCTACACCTTC. The rearrangement links TRBV20-1 to TRBJ1-2, with D maybe TRBD1 (6 bases). Germline assignment: CDR1 DFQATT and CDR2 SNEGSKA (reference sequence). The CDR3 has 13 amino acids.